The 9 T cell receptor beta chains in this list originate from one sample, sequenced in a study of Ad26.COV2.S vaccination and SARS-CoV-2 variants. Treatment indicated: 15 to 20 received Ad26.COV2.S at low or high dose, single or two shots; about 5 received placebo; per-sample allocation not given. The samples were gathered on day 63 after the first injection of vaccine or placebo. Measured with immunoSEQ multiplex PCR; TCRdb has only the in-frame clones, and not every one. The table lists 350,000 to 600,000 clones, 80% to 90% of them singletons. The source was peripheral blood, collected in a trial of Ad26.COV2.S vaccine versus placebo. The receptors were sampled from a person between 18 and 65 years old who received the Ad26.COV2.S COVID-19 vaccine or a placebo.

The V gene is TRBV5-1, the J gene TRBJ1-4; D unclear. The V end was cut by 1 base, the J end by 3 bases, with 10 bases between. Germline V CDR1 and CDR2: SGHRS, YFSETQ. The CDR3 runs to 15 residues. In DNA, the CDR3 is TGCGCCAGCAGCTTGTTTAAGGGAGCTAATGAAAAACTGTTTTTT. It codes for CASSLFKGANEKLFF.

The rearrangement uses TRBV4-3 and TRBJ2-1; possibly TRBD2 for D (5 bases). Germline V gives CDR1 LGHNA, CDR2 YSLEER. This CDR3 region has 17 residues. Trimming removed 0 bases at V and 1 base at J, with 13 bases between. DNA of the CDR3: TGCGCCAGCAGCCAAGATAGATCGGGGTTGTCCTACAATGAGCAGTTCTTC. Translation: CASSQDRSGLSYNEQFF.

The chain employs TRBV2 and TRBJ2-1; D unclear. The germline V and J ends were trimmed by 6 bases and 0 bases, with 9 bases remaining between them. The CDR3 runs 14 residues. CDR1 and CDR2 (germline): SNHLY, FYNNEI. The CDR3 is CASRTQSSYNEQFF. In DNA, the CDR3 is TGTGCCAGCAGGACTCAAAGCTCCTACAATGAGCAGTTCTTC.

The chain couples TRBV5-1 to TRBJ1-6; TRBD1 matches 7 bases. The ends lost 0 bases at V and 10 bases at J; junction bases unmatched: 7. CDR3 length: 15 amino acids. CDR1 and CDR2 from the germline V gene are SGHRS and YFSETQ. In DNA, the CDR3 is TGCGCCAGCAGCTTGGCACAGGGGAGGCAATCACCCCTCCACTTT. This encodes CASSLAQGRQSPLHF.

This clone occurred once. The V and J genes are TRBV18 and TRBJ1-5; possible D gene TRBD1, 5 bases. CDR3 length: 16 amino acids. V dropped 6 bases and J dropped 5 bases, with 20 bases sitting between them. Germline lookup yields CDR1 KGHSH and CDR2 LQKENI. The CDR3 DNA is TGTGCCAGCTCTCCCCTTGAGAGGGGTGGTGATCAGCCCCAGCATTTT. This encodes CASSPLERGGDQPQHF.

This clone was counted between two and nine times. This chain connects TRBV19 to TRBJ2-3, with 7 bases lining up with TRBD2. This CDR3 region has 15 residues. Trimming cost V 6 bases and J 3 bases; bases outside gene matches: 9. Germline V gene data show CDR1 as LNHDA and CDR2 as SQIVND (reference sequence). The CDR3 sequence: CASRMTSRETDTQYF. DNA of the CDR3: TGTGCCAGTAGGATGACTAGCCGGGAGACAGATACGCAGTATTTT.

V and J are TRBV3-1 (or the pseudogene TRBV3-2) and TRBJ2-5; TRBD1 might be the D (6 bases). The CDR3 runs 15 residues. Germline CDR1 reads LGHDT; CDR2 reads YNNKEL (reference sequence). V was shortened by 1 base and J by 5 bases, with 14 bases between the two germline ends. Here the CDR3 reads CASSQAVWGRETQYF. In DNA, the CDR3 is TGTGCCAGCAGCCAAGCGGTTTGGGGGCGGGAGACCCAGTACTTC.

This clone was found once. The chain uses TRBV9 and TRBJ2-3; D unclear. The germline V and J ends were trimmed by 4 bases and 1 base, with 13 bases remaining between them. The CDR3 sequence is 15 residues long. Looked up from germline, CDR1 is SGDLS and CDR2 is YYNGEE. CDR3 nucleotide sequence: TGTGCCAGCAGCATAAACTCCCAGGGCACAGATACGCAGTATTTT. It is translated as CASSINSQGTDTQYF.

For the CDR3, the DNA is TGCGCCAGCAGCCAAGATGGTGCCTGGAACACTGAAGCTTTCTTT. Translating gives CASSQDGAWNTEAFF. The V gene is TRBV4-3, the J gene TRBJ1-1; D is ambiguous. Trimming removed 0 bases at V and 1 base at J, with 9 bases between. Germline CDR1 is LGHNA and CDR2 is YSLEER. This CDR3 has 15 residues.